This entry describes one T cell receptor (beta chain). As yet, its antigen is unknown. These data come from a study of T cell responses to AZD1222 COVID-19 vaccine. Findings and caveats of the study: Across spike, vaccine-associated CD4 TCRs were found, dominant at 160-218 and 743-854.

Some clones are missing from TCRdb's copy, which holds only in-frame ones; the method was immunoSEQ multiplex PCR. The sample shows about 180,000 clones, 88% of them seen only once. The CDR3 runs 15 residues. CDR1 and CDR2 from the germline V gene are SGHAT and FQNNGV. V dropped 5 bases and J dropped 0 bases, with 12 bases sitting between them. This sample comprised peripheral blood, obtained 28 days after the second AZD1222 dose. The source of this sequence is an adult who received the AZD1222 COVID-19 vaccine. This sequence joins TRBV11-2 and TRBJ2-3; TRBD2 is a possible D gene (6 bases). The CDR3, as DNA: TGTGCCAGCAGCCCCGAGGGACTCAGCACAGATACGCAGTATTTT. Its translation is CASSPEGLSTDTQYF.